This entry lists 22 T cell receptor beta chains sequenced from one sample in a study of breast tumors, draining lymph nodes, adjacent tissues. Samples came from axillary lymph nodes draining the breast cancer. One entry per CDR3 protein, called by TCRdb with MiXCR from the multiplex PCR reads. The table lists about 130,000 distinct CDR3 sequences, about 20% of them singletons. Sequencing used axillary lymph node tissue. These receptors were obtained from a female donor with breast cancer. Some clones in this sample may be carry-over from other donors' samples.

As to this clonotype: An end of the junction does not agree with germline; a read error may underlie this. This chain connects TRBV20-1 to TRBJ1-1; D is unresolved. CDR3 length equals 10 residues. The germline CDR1 and CDR2 sequences are DFQATT and SNEGSKA (reference sequence). The CDR3 sequence: CSVPLYAAKF. CDR3 DNA sequence: TGCAGTGTTCCATTGTACGCTGCCAAGTTT.

In this sample, this clonotype turned up many times. V usage is TRBV7-8 and J usage is TRBJ2-3, with D unclear. The V gene's germline CDR1 is SGHVS and CDR2 FQNEAQ. Trimming removed 4 bases at V and 2 bases at J, with 4 bases between. The CDR3 contains 12 residues. The CDR3 spells CASSSYTDTQYF. For the CDR3, the DNA is TGTGCCAGCAGCTCCTACACAGATACGCAGTATTTT.

This clonotype was seen at least ten times. The chain recombines TRBV20-1 with TRBJ1-6, with D unresolved. The CDR3 runs 14 residues. Germline CDR1 reads DFQATT; CDR2 reads SNEGSKA (reference sequence). Trimming took 3 bases from V and 6 from J, leaving 12 bases between them. DNA for the CDR3: TGCAGTGCTAGGCAAGCGTTCCGTAATTCACCCCTCCACTTT. Translation: CSARQAFRNSPLHF.

This clonotype has at least ten counts. The gene calls are TRBV6-2 or TRBV6-3 and TRBJ2-1; D is unresolved. The germline gives CDR1 MNHEY, CDR2 SVGEGT. The CDR3 consists of 15 residues. V was cut by 2 bases and J by 4 bases, with 12 bases left in between. The CDR3: CASSYTAGRYNEQFF. The CDR3 nucleotides are TGTGCCAGCAGTTACACGGCTGGACGGTACAATGAGCAGTTCTTC.

This clonotype was seen ten or more times. J is TRBJ1-2 and V is TRBV7-8, with 8 bases that match TRBD1. This CDR3 is built from 13 residues. J was trimmed by 3 bases and V by 5 bases; bases with no gene match: 2. Germline loops: CDR1 SGHVS, CDR2 FQNEAQ. The CDR3 DNA follows: TGTGCCAGCAGCACAGGGGGGGACTATGGCTACACCTTC. Its protein is CASSTGGDYGYTF.

As to this clonotype: A much larger clone sits a single nucleotide away, making a read error possible. The chain is built from TRBV5-1 and TRBJ2-7; TRBD1 matches at 8 bases. After removal of 4 bases from V and 2 bases from J, the junction contained 5 bases not matched to a gene. The CDR3 sequence is 14 residues long. The germline CDR1 and CDR2 sequences are SGHRS and YFSETQ. For the CDR3, the DNA is TGCGCCAGCAGCCCAGGGGGCGGGGCCTACGAGCAGTACTTC. Protein: CASSPGGGAYEQYF.

The J gene is TRBJ2-4, the V gene TRBV20-1; D gene unclear. The length of the CDR3 is 13 residues. V was cut by 2 bases and J by 5 bases, with 10 bases left in between. The germline V gene encodes CDR1 DFQATT and CDR2 SNEGSKA (reference sequence). CDR3 region: CSARRPNENIQYF. CDR3 nucleotides: TGCAGTGCTAGAAGGCCGAACGAAAACATTCAGTACTTC.

This clonotype was found many times. The V and J genes are TRBV7-9 and TRBJ2-7, with 10 bases identical to TRBD1. Germline V gene data show CDR1 as SEHNR and CDR2 as FQNEAQ (reference sequence). The ends lost 2 bases at V and 3 bases at J; junction bases unmatched: 4. The CDR3 extends over 15 amino acids. CDR3 nucleotide sequence: TGTGCCAGCAGCTTATGGACAGGGGGTAGCTACGAGCAGTACTTC. This encodes CASSLWTGGSYEQYF.

This clonotype was seen many times. The rearrangement joins TRBV20-1 to TRBJ1-4, with a possible D match to TRBD1 (6 bases). Germline values: CDR1 DFQATT, CDR2 SNEGSKA (reference sequence). CDR3 length equals 15 residues. In nucleotides, the CDR3 is TGCAGCCTAGAGGCGATGGGGGCCAGTAATGAAAAACTGTTTTTT. Protein product: CSLEAMGASNEKLFF.

As to this clonotype: This may arise from a read error, as a much more abundant clone is one base away. The CDR3 DNA reads TGTGCCAGCAGCTTAGCTGGGACGAAATACGATGAGCAGTTCTTC. This encodes CASSLAGTKYDEQFF. The chain joins TRBV11-2 to TRBJ2-1; possibly TRBD1 or TRBD2 for D (5 bases each). Trimming shortened V by 1 base and J by 8 bases, and 15 bases separated the two germline ends. The V gene's germline CDR1 is SGHAT and CDR2 FQNNGV. The CDR3 is made up of 15 amino acids.

This clonotype has ten or more counts. The CDR3 reads CASSISRSDTQYF. Written as DNA, the CDR3 is TGTGCCAGTAGTATATCCCGATCGGATACGCAGTATTTT. This chain joins TRBV19 and TRBJ2-3; D not certain. The V and J ends lost 2 bases and 6 bases respectively, with 9 bases between them. The CDR3 extends over 13 amino acids. Germline lookup yields CDR1 LNHDA and CDR2 SQIVND (reference sequence).

This clonotype has a count of ten or more. The V and J genes are TRBV11-2 and TRBJ2-7; the D gene is possibly TRBD1 (5 bases). Germline V lookup: CDR1 SGHAT, CDR2 FQNNGV. This CDR3 is built from 14 residues. V was pared by 3 bases and J by 2 bases, with 11 bases between. The chain's CDR3 is CASSFSQGPYEQYF. The CDR3 DNA reads TGTGCCAGCAGCTTTTCTCAGGGCCCCTACGAGCAGTACTTC.

At least ten counts were recorded for this clonotype. V is TRBV12-3 or TRBV12-4 and J is TRBJ1-3, with TRBD1 matching over 7 bases. This CDR3 is 18 amino acids long. With V trimmed by 5 bases and J by 0 bases, 13 bases remained unmatched. This CDR3 is CASSRLGGRIDSGNTIYF. The CDR3 nucleotides are TGTGCCAGCAGTCGACTAGGGGGCCGAATAGACTCTGGAAACACCATATATTTT.

This clonotype was observed many times. The rearrangement uses TRBV24-1 and TRBJ2-3; 10 bases are a match to TRBD1. This CDR3 spans 16 amino acids. CDR1 and CDR2 from the germline V gene are KGHDR and SFDVKD. The junction had 12 bases not matched to a gene; V was cut back by 7 bases and J by 6 bases. CDR3 bases: TGTGCCACCAGCCCCCAGGGACAGGGGAGTCCCGATACGCAGTATTTT. Its translation: CATSPQGQGSPDTQYF.

Many counts were recorded for this clonotype. In DNA form, the CDR3 reads TGTGCCACTGCACGGGGTCCCTCCTACAATGAGCAGTTCTTC. This gives the protein CATARGPSYNEQFF. The V call is TRBV7-9, the J call TRBJ2-1; D possibly corresponds to TRBD2 (5 bases). Trimming took off 10 bases at V and 0 bases at J, with 13 bases between the two ends. Germline assignment: CDR1 SEHNR and CDR2 FQNEAQ (reference sequence). The CDR3 sequence is 14 residues long.

Remarks on this clonotype: A read error is possible here, since a much larger clone lies one base away. The CDR3 does not end in the conserved phenylalanine or tryptophan, so this is likely a read error. This sequence joins TRBV6-5 and TRBJ2-2; 10 nucleotides align to TRBD2. V was clipped by 7 bases and J by 5 bases; unmatched bases: 16. Germline V gives CDR1 MNHEY, CDR2 SVGAGI. The CDR3 is made up of 18 amino acids. Here the CDR3 reads CASTREGSALAGTGELFS. The CDR3, as DNA: TGTGCCAGCACCAGGGAGGGTTCGGCACTAGCGGGGACCGGGGAGCTGTTTTCT.

Details on this clonotype: Just one base apart from a much larger clone, this may be a read error. The chain employs TRBV5-1 and TRBJ2-3; TRBD1 is a possible D gene (6 bases). The length of the CDR3 is 16 residues. Germline CDR1 reads SGHRS; CDR2 reads YFSETQ. CDR3 region: CASSLAQTGTTDTRYF. The CDR3 nucleotides read TGCGCCAGCAGCCTGGCCCAGACAGGAACCACAGATACGCGGTATTTT. The whole variable domain, filled in from reference TRBV5-1 and TRBJ2-3, reads KAGVTQTPRYLIKTRGQQVTLSCSPISGHRSVSWYQQTPGQGLQFLFEYFSETQRNKGNFPGRFSGRQFSNSRSEMNVSTLELGDSALYLCASSLAQTGTTDTRYFGPGTRLTVL.

The chain links TRBV19 to TRBJ2-3, with TRBD1 identical over 7 bases. CDR3 length: 16 amino acids. In germline, CDR1 is LNHDA, CDR2 SQIVND (reference sequence). Trimming at V came to 6 bases and at J to 3 bases, leaving 12 bases not matched to a gene. CDR3 nucleotides: TGTGCCAGTAGCACCACAGGGGACCTAGGGACAGATACGCAGTATTTT. Translating it yields CASSTTGDLGTDTQYF. The whole variable domain, filled in from reference TRBV19 and TRBJ2-3, reads DGGITQSPKYLFRKEGQNVTLSCEQNLNHDAMYWYRQDPGQGLRLIYYSQIVNDFQKGDIAEGYSVSREKKESFPLTVTSAQKNPTAFYLCASSTTGDLGTDTQYFGPGTRLTVL.

For this clonotype: Possible read error: a much larger clone is one base away. This chain uses TRBV7-3 with TRBJ2-3; the D is unclear. The CDR3 is 13 amino acids. CDR1 and CDR2 from the germline V gene are SGHTA and FQGTGA. DNA for the CDR3: TGTGCCGGCAGCCTACTTTCCACAGATACGCAGTATTTT. Residues: CAGSLLSTDTQYF. Full variable domain (remainder filled in from reference TRBV7-3 and TRBJ2-3): GAGVSQTPSNKVTEKGKYVELRCDPISGHTALYWYRQSLGQGPEFLIYFQGTGAADDSGLPNDRFFAVRPEGSVSTLKIQRTERGDSAVYLCAGSLLSTDTQYFGPGTRLTVL.

This clonotype was picked up many times. The chain is built from TRBV6-6 and TRBJ1-2; maybe TRBD1 (6 bases). Trimming cost V 8 bases and J 3 bases, with 16 bases left between them. The V gene's germline CDR1 is MNHNY and CDR2 SVGAGI (reference sequence). The CDR3 contains 14 residues. The CDR3 DNA follows: TGTGCCAGCTTACAGGGTTCGGCTGACTATGGCTACACCTTC. Residues: CASLQGSADYGYTF.

This clonotype was seen repeatedly, ten times or more. V is TRBV2 and J is TRBJ2-7, with D uncertain. The CDR3 is 10 amino acids. Between the trimmed V and J ends, which lost 5 bases and 6 bases, there was a span of 5 bases. CDR1 and CDR2 (germline): SNHLY, FYNNEI. CDR3 in DNA: TGTGCCAGCAGTATCGGCGAGCAGTACTTC. Amino acid sequence: CASSIGEQYF.

Ten or more counts support this clonotype. The V gene is TRBV7-2, the J gene TRBJ2-5; 7 bases line up with TRBD1. CDR1 is SGHTA and CDR2 is FQGNSA in the germline V gene. The CDR3 sequence is 13 residues long. With V trimmed by 3 bases and J by 6 bases, 4 bases remained unmatched. CDR3 nucleotide sequence: TGTGCCAGCAGCTTCGGACAGGCCAAGACCCAGTACTTC. Protein sequence: CASSFGQAKTQYF.